A selection of T cell receptor beta chains follows, all from one sample in a study of cytomegalovirus exposure and HLA in healthy donors. Clones were read by immunoSEQ multiplex PCR, and TCRdb kept only the in-frame ones, dropping some. In all, the sample yields about 200,000 clones. Sequencing used PBMCs. These receptors were obtained from a man aged 30-40 years in good health and CMV-seronegative. The CDR3 runs from the conserved cysteine through the conserved F or W. Each record gives: J gene, D gene, V gene, CDR3 length, CDR3 DNA, CDR3 protein. The D gene is left open where the match is weak.

>TRBJ2-3|NA|TRBV19|15
TGTGCCAGTAGTAGGACAGTCAGAAGCACAGATACGCAGTATTTT
CASSRTVRSTDTQYF
>TRBJ2-4|NA|TRBV29-1|12
TGCAGCGTTGAGAGGTCAGAAAACATTCAGTACTTC
CSVERSENIQYF
>TRBJ2-1|NA|TRBV5-1|16
TGCGCCAGCAGCTTGTTTGCAGGGTCTGGCGTGGGTGAGCAGTTCTTC
CASSLFAGSGVGEQFF
>TRBJ1-4|NA|TRBV18|17
TGTGCCAGCTCACCATACACGGGGGTCCTGACTAATGAAAAACTGTTTTTT
CASSPYTGVLTNEKLFF
>TRBJ1-3|NA|TRBV4-2|15
TGTGCCAGCAGTAAACAGGGTCTGGGGGGAAACACCATATATTTT
CASSKQGLGGNTIYF
>TRBJ1-4|NA|TRBV1|19
TGCACCAGCAGCCAAGATATCCCCCAAACGACAGCAACTAATGAAAAACTGTTTTTT
CTSSQDIPQTTATNEKLFF
>TRBJ1-6|TRBD1|TRBV19|15
TGTGCCAGTAGTATAAATGAAGGGGGCAATTCACCCCTCCACTTT
CASSINEGGNSPLHF
>TRBJ2-1|NA|TRBV11-2|17
TGTGCCAGCAGCTTAGCTTCCTTAGCGGTGGAGGAGGATGAGCAGTTCTTC
CASSLASLAVEEDEQFF
>TRBJ2-7|NA|TRBV15|15
TGTGCCACCAGCAGACAAAAATCGGGGTATGGCGAGCAGTACTTC
CATSRQKSGYGEQYF
>TRBJ1-5|NA|TRBV7-6|14
TGTGCCAGCAGCCATGCCGGGGTTAATCAGCCCCAGCATTTT
CASSHAGVNQPQHF
>TRBJ1-1|NA|TRBV5-1|14
TGCGCCAGCAGGGAACAGGCGTCTAACACTGAAGCTTTCTTT
CASREQASNTEAFF
>TRBJ2-7|TRBD1|TRBV7-3|15
TGTGCCAGCAGCTTTCGAGGGACAGGAGAGTACGAGCAGTACTTC
CASSFRGTGEYEQYF
>TRBJ2-7|NA|TRBV18|13
TGTGCCAGCTCACCAGGGCTAGCCGGCGAGCAGTACTTC
CASSPGLAGEQYF
>TRBJ2-1|TRBD1|TRBV5-1|15
TGCGCCAGCAGCTCAACTACAGGGGGCTTGAATGAGCAGTTCTTC
CASSSTTGGLNEQFF
>TRBJ2-1|TRBD2|TRBV2|18
TGTGCCAGCAGCATGACGGTTAACCTAGCGGGATTTTACAATGAGCAGTTCTTC
CASSMTVNLAGFYNEQFF
>TRBJ2-2|TRBD2|TRBV6-5|16
TGTGCCAGCAGTTACTCATGGACTAGCCACACCGGGGAGCTGTTTTTT
CASSYSWTSHTGELFF
>TRBJ2-2|TRBD1|TRBV25-1|15
TGTGCCAGCAGGAAGACAGGGGTTTTGACCGGGGAGCTGTTTTTT
CASRKTGVLTGELFF
>TRBJ2-7|NA|TRBV4-3|13
TGCGCCAGCAGCCAAGCCCGGAGCTACGAGCAGTACTTC
CASSQARSYEQYF
>TRBJ2-7|TRBD2|TRBV19|14
TGTGCCAGTAGACTAGCGGGTACAACCTACGAGCAGTACTTC
CASRLAGTTYEQYF
>TRBJ2-7|TRBD1|TRBV28|15
TGTGCCAGCAGCAACAGGGGGATCCTCTCCTACGAGCAGTACTTC
CASSNRGILSYEQYF
>TRBJ1-4|NA|TRBV27|14
TGTGCCAGCAGTTTCCAGGGTCCGAATGAAAAACTGTTTTTT
CASSFQGPNEKLFF
>TRBJ2-3|TRBD2|TRBV5-1|16
TGCGCCAGCAGCTACCTAGCGGGGGGACGCACAGATACGCAGTATTTT
CASSYLAGGRTDTQYF
>TRBJ2-3|TRBD2|TRBV10-2|18
TGCGCCAGCACCGGACGACTAGCGGGAGGCAGAGTGGCAGATACGCAGTATTTT
CASTGRLAGGRVADTQYF
>TRBJ2-1|TRBD2|TRBV9|14
TGTGCCAGCGGGCGTAGCGGGGGGGCGGGTGAGCAGTTCTTC
CASGRSGGAGEQFF
>TRBJ1-2|NA|TRBV25-1|16
TGTGCCAGCAGTGAATATCTGGTTATTGGGGGCGATGGCTACACCTTC
CASSEYLVIGGDGYTF
>TRBJ2-7|TRBD2|TRBV7-9|15
TGTGCCAGCAGCTTAGCGAGCGGGGCCCTCTACGAGCAGTACTTC
CASSLASGALYEQYF
>TRBJ1-3|NA|TRBV10-2|14
TGCGCCAGCAGTGAACAGGGTCACGGAAACACCATATATTTT
CASSEQGHGNTIYF
>TRBJ2-7|NA|TRBV28|15
TGTGCCAGCAGTTTGCCGGGGGTAAGCTCCTACGAGCAGTACTTC
CASSLPGVSSYEQYF
>TRBJ1-1|NA|TRBV30|14
TGTGCCTGGAATCTATTAGGGGTGAGGACTGAAGCTTTCTTT
CAWNLLGVRTEAFF
>TRBJ1-5|NA|TRBV18|15
TGTGCCAGCTCCCGGACTGGTGATAGCAATCAGCCCCAGCATTTT
CASSRTGDSNQPQHF
>TRBJ2-5|NA|TRBV5-6|16
TGTGCCAGCAGCTTGAGGGGAGGGGGTACCCGGGAGACCCAGTACTTC
CASSLRGGGTRETQYF
>TRBJ1-5|TRBD1|TRBV2|14
TGTGCCAGCAGCCGGACAGGGCGCAATCAGCCCCAGCATTTT
CASSRTGRNQPQHF